The 7 T cell receptor beta chains below all came from one sample that was sequenced in a study of beta chain features in type 1 diabetes. The authors reverse transcribed all of the isolated RNA, so sequencing captured expressed TCRB transcripts. TCRdb keeps only in-frame clones here, not all; method: immunoSEQ multiplex PCR. This table holds approximately 44,000 clones, about 51% found once. Sequenced sample: Tregs from blood. The receptor source for this set is a woman aged 18-29 years in good health.

This chain joins TRBV27 and TRBJ2-1, with D possibly being TRBD2 (6 bases). V was pared by 5 bases and J by 6 bases, with 20 bases between. Germline CDR1 and CDR2: MNHEY and SMNVEV (reference sequence). This CDR3 is 16 amino acids long. Written as DNA, the CDR3 is TGTGCCAGCAGTGCTCCCCTCGGGAGAAGGATCAATGAGCAGTTCTTC. This sequence encodes CASSAPLGRRINEQFF.

This clone was counted a few times. The chain has TRBV29-1 and TRBJ2-1; 14 nucleotides agree with TRBD2. J was trimmed by 7 bases and V by 5 bases; bases with no gene match: 16. Germline V lookup: CDR1 SQVTM, CDR2 ANQGSEA. The CDR3 extends over 18 amino acids. CDR3 in amino acids: CSVIPGTSGSGGGNEQFF. The CDR3 nucleotides read TGCAGCGTTATTCCCGGGACTAGCGGGAGTGGGGGAGGGAATGAGCAGTTCTTC.

The chain employs TRBV6-5 and TRBJ2-3, with TRBD2 as a possible D gene (7 bases). Trimming removed 6 bases at V and 0 bases at J, with 13 bases between. CDR1 is MNHEY, CDR2 SVGAGI, per germline. The length of the CDR3 is 15 residues. The CDR3 spells CASRREGVSTDTQYF. CDR3 in DNA: TGTGCCAGCAGAAGGGAGGGGGTTAGCACAGATACGCAGTATTTT.

The chain has TRBV11-1 and TRBJ2-2, with D possibly matching TRBD1 (5 bases). The CDR3 loop spans 16 amino acids. Germline lookup yields CDR1 SGHAT and CDR2 FQDESV (reference sequence). Trimming pared 3 bases from V and 4 bases from J, leaving 15 bases between. For the CDR3, the DNA is TGTGCCAGCAGCTTTTCCGGACAATCCCGCACCGGGGAGCTGTTTTTT. It yields the protein CASSFSGQSRTGELFF.

This rearrangement joins TRBV6-1 to TRBJ2-7, with D possibly matching TRBD1 (6 bases). V lost 5 bases, J lost 4 bases, and 9 bases lay in between. In germline, CDR1 is MNHNS, CDR2 SASEGT. The CDR3 loop spans 12 amino acids. CDR3 bases: TGTGCCAGCAGTCTACAGGGATACGAGCAGTACTTC. Its translation is CASSLQGYEQYF.

V usage is TRBV5-1 and J usage is TRBJ2-6; D perhaps matches TRBD1 (6 bases). Between the trimmed V and J ends, which lost 0 bases and 4 bases, there was a span of 11 bases. This CDR3 contains 16 residues. Germline CDR1 and CDR2: SGHRS and YFSETQ. The CDR3 loop is CASSLVPGAGANVLTF. Written as DNA, the CDR3 is TGCGCCAGCAGCTTGGTTCCAGGGGCCGGGGCCAACGTCCTGACTTTC.

The V call is TRBV6-6, the J call TRBJ1-5; 7 nucleotides agree with TRBD1. Germline CDR1 and CDR2: MNHNY and SVGAGI (reference sequence). This CDR3 comprises 14 residues. The V and J ends lost 5 bases and 11 bases, in that order; junction bases with no gene match: 12. This CDR3 reads CASSGGSRTGTQHF. CDR3 nucleotides: TGTGCCAGCAGTGGGGGTTCGCGGACAGGAACCCAGCATTTT.